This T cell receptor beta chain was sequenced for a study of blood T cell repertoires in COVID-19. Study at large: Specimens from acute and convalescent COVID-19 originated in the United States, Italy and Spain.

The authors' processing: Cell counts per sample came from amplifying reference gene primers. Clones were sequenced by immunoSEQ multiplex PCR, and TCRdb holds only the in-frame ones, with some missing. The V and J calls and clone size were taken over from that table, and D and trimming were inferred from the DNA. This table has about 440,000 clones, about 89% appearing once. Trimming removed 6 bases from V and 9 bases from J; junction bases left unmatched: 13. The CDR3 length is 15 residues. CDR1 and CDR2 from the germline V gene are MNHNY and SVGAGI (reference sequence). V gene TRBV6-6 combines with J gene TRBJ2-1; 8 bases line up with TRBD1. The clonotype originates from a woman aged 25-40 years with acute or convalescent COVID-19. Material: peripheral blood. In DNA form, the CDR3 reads TGTGCCAGCAGGGCGACAGGGGAAAGTTGGGGTGAGCAGTTCTTC. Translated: CASRATGESWGEQFF.